This TCR beta chain was recorded in a study of cytomegalovirus exposure and HLA in healthy donors. This PCR relied on a set of 60 Vbeta primers and 13 Jbeta primers. Measured with immunoSEQ multiplex PCR; TCRdb has only the in-frame clones, and not every one. Of some 110,000 clones detected, approximately 82% appear once; the ten largest clones hold 2% to 3%. Input material: PBMCs. This TCR derives from a man in his forties in good health and CMV-seronegative.

The CDR3 sequence is CASSLDGRGASSPLHF. The CDR3 DNA reads TGCGCCAGCAGCTTGGACGGTCGGGGGGCTTCTTCACCCCTCCACTTT. The rearrangement joins TRBV5-1 to TRBJ1-6; D is perhaps TRBD1 (6 bases). The CDR3 covers 16 residues. Germline CDR1 is SGHRS and CDR2 is YFSETQ. The V end lost 0 bases, the J end lost 9 bases, and 16 bases lay between the germline ends.